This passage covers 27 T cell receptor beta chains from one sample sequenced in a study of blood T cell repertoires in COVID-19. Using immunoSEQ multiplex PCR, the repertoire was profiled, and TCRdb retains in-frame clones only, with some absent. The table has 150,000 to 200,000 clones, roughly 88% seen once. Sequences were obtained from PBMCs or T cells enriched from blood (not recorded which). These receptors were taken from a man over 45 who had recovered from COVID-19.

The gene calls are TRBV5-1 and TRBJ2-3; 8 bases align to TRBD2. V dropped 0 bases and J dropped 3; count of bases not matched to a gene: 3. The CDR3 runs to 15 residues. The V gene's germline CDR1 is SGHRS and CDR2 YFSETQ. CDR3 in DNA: TGCGCCAGCAGCTTGGATCGCGGGGGGACAGATACGCAGTATTTT. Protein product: CASSLDRGGTDTQYF.

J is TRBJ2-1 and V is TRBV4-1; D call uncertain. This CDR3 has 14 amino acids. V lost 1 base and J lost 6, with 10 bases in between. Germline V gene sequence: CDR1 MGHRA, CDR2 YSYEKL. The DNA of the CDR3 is TGCGCCAGCAGCCAAGGGCAGAACCTCAATGAGCAGTTCTTC. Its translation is CASSQGQNLNEQFF.

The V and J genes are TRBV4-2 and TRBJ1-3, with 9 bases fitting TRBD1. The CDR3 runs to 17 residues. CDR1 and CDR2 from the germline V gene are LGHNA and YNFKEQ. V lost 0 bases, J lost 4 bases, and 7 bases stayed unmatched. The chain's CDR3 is CASSQDPTGTGGNTIYF. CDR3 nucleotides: TGTGCCAGCAGCCAAGACCCCACCGGGACAGGGGGAAACACCATATATTTT.

The CDR3 loop reads CASSWDSGAYEQYF. CDR3 nucleotides: TGCGCCAGCAGCTGGGACAGCGGAGCCTACGAGCAGTACTTC. V gene TRBV5-1 combines with J gene TRBJ2-7, with 7 bases aligning to TRBD1. The CDR3 contains 14 residues. Per the germline V gene, CDR1 is SGHRS and CDR2 is YFSETQ. J was trimmed by 2 bases and V by 3 bases; bases with no gene match: 5.

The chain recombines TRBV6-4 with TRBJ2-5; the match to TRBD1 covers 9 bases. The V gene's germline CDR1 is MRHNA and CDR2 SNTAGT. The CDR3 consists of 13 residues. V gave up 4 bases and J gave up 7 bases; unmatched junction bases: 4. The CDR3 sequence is CASSAGTGTTQYF. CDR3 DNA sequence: TGTGCCAGCAGTGCCGGGACAGGGACGACCCAGTACTTC.

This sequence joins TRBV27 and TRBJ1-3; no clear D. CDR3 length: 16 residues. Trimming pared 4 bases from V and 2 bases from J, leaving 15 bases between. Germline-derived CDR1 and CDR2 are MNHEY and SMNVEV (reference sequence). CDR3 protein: CASSSSGMAAGNTIYF. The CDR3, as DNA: TGTGCCAGCAGTTCTTCCGGTATGGCGGCTGGAAACACCATATATTTT.

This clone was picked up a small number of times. CDR3 nucleotide sequence: TGTGCCAGCAGCCGGGGCAATCAGCCCCAGCATTTT. This codes for CASSRGNQPQHF. This chain links TRBV5-4 with TRBJ1-5; D not resolved. V shed 4 bases and J shed 2 bases, with 4 bases lying between them. Germline V CDR1 and CDR2: SGHNT, YYREEE (reference sequence). CDR3 size: 12 residues.

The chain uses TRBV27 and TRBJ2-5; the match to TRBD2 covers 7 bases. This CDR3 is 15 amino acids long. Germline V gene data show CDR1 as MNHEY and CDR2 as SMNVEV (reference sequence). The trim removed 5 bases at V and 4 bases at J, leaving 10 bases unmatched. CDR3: CASSATGTTIETQYF. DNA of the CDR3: TGTGCCAGCAGTGCTACCGGGACTACCATAGAGACCCAGTACTTC.

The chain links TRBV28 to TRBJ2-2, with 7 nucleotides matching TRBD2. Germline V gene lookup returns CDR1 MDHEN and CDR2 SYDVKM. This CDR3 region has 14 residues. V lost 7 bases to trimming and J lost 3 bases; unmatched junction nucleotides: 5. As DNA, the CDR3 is TGTGCCAGCAAAACGGGGGGTTACACCGGGGAGCTGTTTTTT. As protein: CASKTGGYTGELFF.

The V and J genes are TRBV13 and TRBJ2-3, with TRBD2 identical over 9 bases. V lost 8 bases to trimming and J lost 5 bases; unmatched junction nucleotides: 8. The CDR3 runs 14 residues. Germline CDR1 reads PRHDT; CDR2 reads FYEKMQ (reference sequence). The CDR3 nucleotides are TGTGCCAGCTCTGCGGGGGGGCGGGTAGATACGCAGTATTTT. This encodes CASSAGGRVDTQYF.

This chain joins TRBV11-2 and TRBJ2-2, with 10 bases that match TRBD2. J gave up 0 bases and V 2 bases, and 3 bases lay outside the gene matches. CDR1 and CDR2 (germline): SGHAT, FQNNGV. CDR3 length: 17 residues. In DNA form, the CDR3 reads TGTGCCAGCAGCTTACCCGGACTAGCGGCGAACACCGGGGAGCTGTTTTTT. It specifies CASSLPGLAANTGELFF.

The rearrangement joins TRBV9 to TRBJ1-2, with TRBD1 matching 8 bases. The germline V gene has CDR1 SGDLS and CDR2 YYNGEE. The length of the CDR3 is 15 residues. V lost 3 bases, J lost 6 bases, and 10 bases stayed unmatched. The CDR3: CASSAAGGWENGYTF. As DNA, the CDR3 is TGTGCCAGCAGCGCCGCAGGGGGCTGGGAGAATGGCTACACCTTC. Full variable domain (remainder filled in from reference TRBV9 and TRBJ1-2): DSGVTQTPKHLITATGQRVTLRCSPRSGDLSVYWYQQSLDQGLQFLIQYYNGEERAKGNILERFSAQQFPDLHSELNLSSLELGDSALYFCASSAAGGWENGYTFGSGTRLTVV.

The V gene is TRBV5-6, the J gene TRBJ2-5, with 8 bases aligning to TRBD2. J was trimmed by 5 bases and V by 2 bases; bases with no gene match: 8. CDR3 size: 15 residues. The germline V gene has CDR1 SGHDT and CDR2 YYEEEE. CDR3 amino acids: CASSLYGGAGETQYF. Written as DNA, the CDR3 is TGTGCCAGCAGCTTATACGGGGGGGCCGGGGAGACCCAGTACTTC. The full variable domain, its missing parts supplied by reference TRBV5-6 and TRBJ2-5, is DAGVTQSPTHLIKTRGQQVTLRCSPKSGHDTVSWYQQALGQGPQFIFQYYEEEERQRGNFPDRFSGHQFPNYSSELNVNALLLGDSALYLCASSLYGGAGETQYFGPGTRLLVL.

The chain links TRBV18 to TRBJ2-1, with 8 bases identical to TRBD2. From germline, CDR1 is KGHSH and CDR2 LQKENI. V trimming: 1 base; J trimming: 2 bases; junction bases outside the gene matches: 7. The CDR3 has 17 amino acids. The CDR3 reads CASSPRSSGPTYNEQFF. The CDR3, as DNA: TGTGCCAGCTCACCACGCTCTAGCGGGCCAACCTACAATGAGCAGTTCTTC.

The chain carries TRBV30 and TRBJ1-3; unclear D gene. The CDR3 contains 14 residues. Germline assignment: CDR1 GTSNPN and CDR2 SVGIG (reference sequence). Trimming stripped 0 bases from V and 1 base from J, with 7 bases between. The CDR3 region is CAWSVSVSGNTIYF. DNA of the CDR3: TGTGCCTGGAGTGTTTCGGTTTCTGGAAACACCATATATTTT. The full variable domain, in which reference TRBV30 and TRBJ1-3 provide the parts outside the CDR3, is SQTIHQWPATLVQPVGSPLSLECTVEGTSNPNLYWYRQAAGRGLQLLFYSVGIGQISSEVPQNLSASRPQDRQFILSSKKLLLSDSGFYLCAWSVSVSGNTIYFGEGSWLTVV.

In DNA form, the CDR3 reads TGCGCCAGCAGGGGGACAGGGACCCAGTCAAGCTCCTATAATTCACCCCTCCACTTT. Protein product: CASRGTGTQSSSYNSPLHF. The chain employs TRBV23-1 and TRBJ1-6; 9 bases fit TRBD1. TRBV23-1 is an ORF; its function is uncertain. There are 19 residues in the CDR3. The V gene end was trimmed by 6 bases and the J gene end by 0 bases; junction bases not matched to a gene: 12.

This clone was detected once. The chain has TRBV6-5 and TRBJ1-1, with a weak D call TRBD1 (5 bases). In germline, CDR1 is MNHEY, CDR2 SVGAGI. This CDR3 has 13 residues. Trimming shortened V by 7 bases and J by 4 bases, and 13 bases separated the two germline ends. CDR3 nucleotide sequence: TGTGCCAGCAAGGGGTTTTGGGGCACTGAAGCTTTCTTT. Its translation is CASKGFWGTEAFF.

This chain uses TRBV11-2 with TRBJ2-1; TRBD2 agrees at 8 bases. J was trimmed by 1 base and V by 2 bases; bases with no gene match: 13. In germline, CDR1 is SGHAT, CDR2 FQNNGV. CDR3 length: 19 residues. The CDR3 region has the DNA TGTGCCAGCAGCTTAATGGGTGGCAGCGGGGGCCGTTCCTACAATGAGCAGTTCTTC. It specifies CASSLMGGSGGRSYNEQFF.

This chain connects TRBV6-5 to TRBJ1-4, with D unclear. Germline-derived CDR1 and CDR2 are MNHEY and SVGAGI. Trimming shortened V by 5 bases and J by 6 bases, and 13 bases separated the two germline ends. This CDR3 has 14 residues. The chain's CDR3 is CASSPGRRDEKLFF. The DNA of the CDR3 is TGTGCCAGCAGTCCCGGTAGGAGGGATGAAAAACTGTTTTTT.

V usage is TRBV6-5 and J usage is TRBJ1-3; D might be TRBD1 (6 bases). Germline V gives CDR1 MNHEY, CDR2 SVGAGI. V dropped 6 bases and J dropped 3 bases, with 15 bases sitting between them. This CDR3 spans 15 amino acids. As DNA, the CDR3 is TGTGCCAGCAGCCGCGACAGGTTAAGTGGAAACACCATATATTTT. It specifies CASSRDRLSGNTIYF.

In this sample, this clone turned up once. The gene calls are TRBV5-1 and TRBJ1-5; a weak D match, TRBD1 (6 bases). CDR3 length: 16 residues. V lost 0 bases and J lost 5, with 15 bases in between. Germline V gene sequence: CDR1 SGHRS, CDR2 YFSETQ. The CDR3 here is CASSLERDKWDQPQHF. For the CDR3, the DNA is TGCGCCAGCAGCTTGGAGAGGGACAAATGGGATCAGCCCCAGCATTTT.

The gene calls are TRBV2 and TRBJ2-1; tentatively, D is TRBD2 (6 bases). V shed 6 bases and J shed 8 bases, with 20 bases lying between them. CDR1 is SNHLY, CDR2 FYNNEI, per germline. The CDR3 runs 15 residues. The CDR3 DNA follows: TGTGCCAGCAGAAGACTAGGGTACGTCGGGGATGAGCAGTTCTTC. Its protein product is CASRRLGYVGDEQFF.

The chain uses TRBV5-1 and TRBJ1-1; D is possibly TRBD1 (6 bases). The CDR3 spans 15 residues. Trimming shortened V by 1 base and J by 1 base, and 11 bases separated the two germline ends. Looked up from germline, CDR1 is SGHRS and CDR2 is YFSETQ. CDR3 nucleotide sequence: TGCGCCAGCAGCTTGCAGACGGACAGGAACACTGAAGCTTTCTTT. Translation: CASSLQTDRNTEAFF.

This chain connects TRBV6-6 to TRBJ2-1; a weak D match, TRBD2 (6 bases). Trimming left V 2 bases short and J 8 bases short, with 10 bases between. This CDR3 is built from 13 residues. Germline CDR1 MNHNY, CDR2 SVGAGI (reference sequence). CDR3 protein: CASSYEWGDEQFF. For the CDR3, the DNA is TGTGCCAGCAGTTACGAGTGGGGGGATGAGCAGTTCTTC.

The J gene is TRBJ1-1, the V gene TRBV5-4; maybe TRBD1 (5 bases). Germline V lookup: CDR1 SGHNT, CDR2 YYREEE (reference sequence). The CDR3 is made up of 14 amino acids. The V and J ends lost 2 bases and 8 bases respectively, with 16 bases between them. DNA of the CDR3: TGTGCCAGCAGCTTATGGCAGGGTGAACGGGAAGCTTTCTTT. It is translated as CASSLWQGEREAFF.

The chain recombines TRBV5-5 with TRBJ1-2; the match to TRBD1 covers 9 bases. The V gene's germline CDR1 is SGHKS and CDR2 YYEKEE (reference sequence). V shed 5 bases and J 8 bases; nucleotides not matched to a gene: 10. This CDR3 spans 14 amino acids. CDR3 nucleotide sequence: TGTGCCAGCAGTGACAGGGGGATCTATGTCGGCTACACCTTC. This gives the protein CASSDRGIYVGYTF.

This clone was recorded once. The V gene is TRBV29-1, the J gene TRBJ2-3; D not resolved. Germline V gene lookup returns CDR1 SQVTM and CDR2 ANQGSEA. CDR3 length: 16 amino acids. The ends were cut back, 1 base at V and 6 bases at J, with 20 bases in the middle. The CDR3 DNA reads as TGCAGCGTTGAAGGACGGGTCTTTGAGCCCCCGGATACGCAGTATTTT. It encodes CSVEGRVFEPPDTQYF.